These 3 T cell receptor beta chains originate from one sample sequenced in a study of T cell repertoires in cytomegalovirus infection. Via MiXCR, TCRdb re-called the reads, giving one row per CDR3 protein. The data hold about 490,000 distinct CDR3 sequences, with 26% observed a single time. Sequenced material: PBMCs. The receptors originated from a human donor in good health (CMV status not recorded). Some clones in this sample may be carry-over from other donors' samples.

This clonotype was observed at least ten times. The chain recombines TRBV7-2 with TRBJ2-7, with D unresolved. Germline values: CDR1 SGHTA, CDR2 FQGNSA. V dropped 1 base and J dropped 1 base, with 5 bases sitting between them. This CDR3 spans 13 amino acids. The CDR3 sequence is CASSLDGSYEQYF. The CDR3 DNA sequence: TGTGCCAGCAGCTTAGACGGATCCTACGAGCAGTACTTC.

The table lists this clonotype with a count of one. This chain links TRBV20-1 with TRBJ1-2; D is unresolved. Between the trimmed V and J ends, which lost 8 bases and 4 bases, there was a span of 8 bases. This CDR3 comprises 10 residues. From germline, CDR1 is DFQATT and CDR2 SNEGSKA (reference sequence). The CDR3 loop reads CSPGSYGYTF. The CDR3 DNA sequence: TGCAGTCCGGGTTCCTATGGCTACACCTTC.

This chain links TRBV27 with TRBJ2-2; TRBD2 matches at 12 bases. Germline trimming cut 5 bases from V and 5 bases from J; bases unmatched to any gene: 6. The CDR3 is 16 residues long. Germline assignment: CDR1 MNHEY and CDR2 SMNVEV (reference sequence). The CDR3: CASSIVGTSGTGELFF. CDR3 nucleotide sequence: TGTGCCAGCAGTATCGTCGGGACTAGCGGGACCGGGGAGCTGTTTTTT.